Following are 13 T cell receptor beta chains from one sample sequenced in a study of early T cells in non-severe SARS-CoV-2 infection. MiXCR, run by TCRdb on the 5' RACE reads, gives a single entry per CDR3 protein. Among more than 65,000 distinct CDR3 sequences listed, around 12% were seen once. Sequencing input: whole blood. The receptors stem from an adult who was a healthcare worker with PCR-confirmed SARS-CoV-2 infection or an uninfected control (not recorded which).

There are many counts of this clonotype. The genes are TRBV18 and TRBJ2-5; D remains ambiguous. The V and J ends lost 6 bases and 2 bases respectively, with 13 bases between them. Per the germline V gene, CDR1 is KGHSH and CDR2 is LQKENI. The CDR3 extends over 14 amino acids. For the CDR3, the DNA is TGTGCCAGCTCCTGGAGAGCAGAGCAAGAGACCCAGTACTTC. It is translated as CASSWRAEQETQYF.

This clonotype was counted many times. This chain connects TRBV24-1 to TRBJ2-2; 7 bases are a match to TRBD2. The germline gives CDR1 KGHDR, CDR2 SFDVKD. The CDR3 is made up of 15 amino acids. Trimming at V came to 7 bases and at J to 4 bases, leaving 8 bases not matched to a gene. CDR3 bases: TGTGCCACCAGGAATAGAGCGGGATCCACCGGGGAGCTGTTTTTT. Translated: CATRNRAGSTGELFF.

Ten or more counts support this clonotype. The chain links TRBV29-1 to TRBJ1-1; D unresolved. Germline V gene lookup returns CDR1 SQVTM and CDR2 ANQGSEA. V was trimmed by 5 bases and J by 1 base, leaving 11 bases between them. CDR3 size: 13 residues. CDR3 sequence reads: CSVSEDGNTEAFF. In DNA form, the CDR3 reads TGCAGCGTTTCAGAGGACGGGAACACTGAAGCTTTCTTT.

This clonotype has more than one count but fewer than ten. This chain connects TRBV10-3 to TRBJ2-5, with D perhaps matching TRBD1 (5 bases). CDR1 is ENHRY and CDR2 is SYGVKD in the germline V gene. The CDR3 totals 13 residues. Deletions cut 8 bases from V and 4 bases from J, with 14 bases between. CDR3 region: CAISMQGAETQYF. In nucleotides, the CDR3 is TGTGCCATCTCAATGCAAGGGGCAGAGACCCAGTACTTC.

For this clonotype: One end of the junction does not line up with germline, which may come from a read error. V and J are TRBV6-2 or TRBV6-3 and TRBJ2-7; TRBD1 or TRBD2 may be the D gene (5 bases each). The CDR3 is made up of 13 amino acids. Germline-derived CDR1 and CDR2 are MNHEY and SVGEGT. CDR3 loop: CASSNSGRYEQYF. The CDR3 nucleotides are TGTGCCAGCAGTAACTCGGGACGGTACGAGCAGTACTTC.

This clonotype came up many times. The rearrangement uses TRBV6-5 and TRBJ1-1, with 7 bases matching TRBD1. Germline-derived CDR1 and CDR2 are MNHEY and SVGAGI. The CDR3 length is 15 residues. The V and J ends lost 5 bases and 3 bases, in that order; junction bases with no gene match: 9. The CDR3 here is CASSRVRGQDTEAFF. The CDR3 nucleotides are TGTGCCAGCAGTCGGGTGAGGGGGCAGGACACTGAAGCTTTCTTT.

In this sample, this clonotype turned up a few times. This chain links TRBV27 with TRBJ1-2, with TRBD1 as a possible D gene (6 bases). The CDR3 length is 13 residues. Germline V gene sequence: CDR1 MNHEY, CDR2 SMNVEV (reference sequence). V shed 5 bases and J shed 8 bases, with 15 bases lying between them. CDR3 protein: CASSTGRGAGYTF. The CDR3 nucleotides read TGTGCCAGCAGTACAGGGAGGGGAGCGGGCTACACCTTC.

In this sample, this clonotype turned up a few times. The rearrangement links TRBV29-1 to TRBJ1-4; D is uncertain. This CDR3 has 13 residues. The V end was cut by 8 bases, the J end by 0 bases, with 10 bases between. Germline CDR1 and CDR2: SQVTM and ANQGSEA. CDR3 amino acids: CSFTDATNEKLFF. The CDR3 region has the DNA TGCAGCTTTACAGACGCAACTAATGAAAAACTGTTTTTT.

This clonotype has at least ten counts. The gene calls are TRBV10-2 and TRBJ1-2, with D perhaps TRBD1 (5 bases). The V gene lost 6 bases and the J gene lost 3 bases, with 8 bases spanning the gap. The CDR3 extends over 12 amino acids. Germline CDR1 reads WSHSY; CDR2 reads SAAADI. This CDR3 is CASRRDDYGYTF. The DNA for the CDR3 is TGCGCCAGCAGGAGGGACGACTATGGCTACACCTTC.

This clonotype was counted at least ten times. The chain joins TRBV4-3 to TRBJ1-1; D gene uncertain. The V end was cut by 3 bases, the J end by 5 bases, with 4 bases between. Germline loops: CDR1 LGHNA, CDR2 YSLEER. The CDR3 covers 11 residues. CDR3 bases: TGCGCCAGCAGCCATGGAACTGAAGCTTTCTTT. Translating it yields CASSHGTEAFF.

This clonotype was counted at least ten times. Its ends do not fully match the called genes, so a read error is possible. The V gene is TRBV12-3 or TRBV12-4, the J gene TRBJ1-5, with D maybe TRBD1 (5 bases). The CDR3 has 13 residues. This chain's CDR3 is CASTQRGRQAQHF. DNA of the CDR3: TGTGCCAGCACTCAAAGGGGCCGTCAGGCCCAGCATTTT.

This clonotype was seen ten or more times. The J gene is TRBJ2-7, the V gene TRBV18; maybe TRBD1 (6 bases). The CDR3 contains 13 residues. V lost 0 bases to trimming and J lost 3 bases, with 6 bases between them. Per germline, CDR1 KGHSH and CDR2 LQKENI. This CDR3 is CASSPPGGYEQYF. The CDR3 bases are TGTGCCAGCTCACCACCAGGGGGCTACGAGCAGTACTTC.

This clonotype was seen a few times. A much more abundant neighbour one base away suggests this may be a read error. CDR3 in DNA: TGTGCCAGCAGCTTAGGGGTCACTGAAGCTTTCTTT. Residues: CASSLGVTEAFF. The chain uses TRBV7-2 and TRBJ1-1, with no clear D. CDR3 size: 12 residues. With 1 base removed from V and 4 bases from J, the gap between germline ends came to 4 bases. The germline gives CDR1 SGHTA, CDR2 FQGNSA.